This T cell receptor beta chain comes out of a study of control samples from healthy donors and cancer patients. This CDR3 is built from 16 residues. Germline V gene lookup returns CDR1 SGHRS and CDR2 YFSETQ. V gave up 0 bases and J gave up 0 bases, with 12 bases separating them. TCRdb's copy holds only in-frame clones and misses some; the assay was immunoSEQ multiplex PCR. The sample includes a few hundred thousand clones, around nine tenths of them seen just once. The chain recombines TRBV5-1 with TRBJ1-1; D call uncertain. Input material: PBMCs. The origin of this receptor is a man aged 35 to 55 with head and neck cancer. The CDR3 DNA follows: TGCGCCAGCAGCTTGGGAACAGTCCTCATGAACACTGAAGCTTTCTTT. Its protein product is CASSLGTVLMNTEAFF. The full variable domain, in which reference TRBV5-1 and TRBJ1-1 provide the parts outside the CDR3, is KAGVTQTPRYLIKTRGQQVTLSCSPISGHRSVSWYQQTPGQGLQFLFEYFSETQRNKGNFPGRFSGRQFSNSRSEMNVSTLELGDSALYLCASSLGTVLMNTEAFFGQGTRLTVV.